Listed here are 23 T cell receptor beta chains from one sample, sequenced in a study of chemoradiotherapy in HPV16-positive cancers. Sequencing was performed with immunoSEQ multiplex PCR; in TCRdb, only in-frame clones are kept and a portion is missing. Of several thousand clones listed, roughly 70% are singletons. The material sequenced was tumor tissue, taken from a patient who underwent chemoradiotherapy. The receptor set was obtained from a human donor with HPV-associated anogenital cancer.

The V and J genes are TRBV9 and TRBJ2-2, with D hard to call. V dropped 0 bases and J dropped 2 bases, with 8 bases sitting between them. The CDR3 covers 15 residues. The germline CDR1 and CDR2 sequences are SGDLS and YYNGEE. The CDR3 sequence: CASSVGGSNTGELFF. The CDR3, as DNA: TGTGCCAGCAGCGTAGGAGGATCCAACACCGGGGAGCTGTTTTTT.

The gene calls are TRBV18 and TRBJ1-4; 7 bases are a match to TRBD1. V lost 6 bases, J lost 10 bases, and 8 bases stayed unmatched. This CDR3 spans 13 amino acids. Germline values: CDR1 KGHSH, CDR2 LQKENI. The CDR3 here is CASSFDRDAKLFF. DNA for the CDR3: TGTGCCAGCTCCTTCGACAGGGACGCAAAACTGTTTTTT.

This chain links TRBV5-8 with TRBJ1-1, with TRBD1 as a possible D gene (5 bases). The CDR3 loop spans 13 amino acids. CDR1 is SGHTS, CDR2 YDEGEE, per germline. Trimming stripped 2 bases from V and 6 bases from J, with 11 bases between. The CDR3 region has the DNA TGTGCCAGCAGCTTTGGGGGGGGGTCTGAAGCTTTCTTT. Its translation: CASSFGGGSEAFF.

The rearrangement uses TRBV6-6 and TRBJ1-6; D unresolved. CDR1 is MNHNY, CDR2 SVGAGI, per germline (reference sequence). Between the trimmed V and J ends, which lost 4 bases and 12 bases, there was a span of 16 bases. There are 14 residues in the CDR3. CDR3 sequence: CASSSQEEARPLHF. CDR3 sequence (DNA): TGTGCCAGCAGTTCCCAGGAGGAGGCGAGACCCCTCCACTTT.

The gene calls are TRBV29-1 and TRBJ2-7; 11 nucleotides agree with TRBD1. With 6 bases clipped from V and 0 bases from J, the junction kept 4 bases outside the gene matches. Germline-derived CDR1 and CDR2 are SQVTM and ANQGSEA. The CDR3 spans 14 residues. The chain's CDR3 is CSVAGTGGSYEQYF. The CDR3 DNA reads as TGCAGCGTGGCCGGGACAGGGGGCTCCTACGAGCAGTACTTC.

For the CDR3, the DNA is TGCGCCAGCAGCTCTAATCCGCCGCCCCCCACGCAGTATTTT. This encodes CASSSNPPPPTQYF. V and J are TRBV5-1 and TRBJ2-3, with D unclear. The CDR3 is 14 residues long. Germline V CDR1 and CDR2: SGHRS, YFSETQ. Trimming removed 3 bases at V and 9 bases at J, with 17 bases between.

The chain employs TRBV5-5 and TRBJ2-7; 11 nucleotides line up with TRBD2. Trimming at V came to 3 bases and at J to 5 bases, leaving 7 bases not matched to a gene. Per germline, CDR1 SGHKS and CDR2 YYEKEE (reference sequence). CDR3 length: 15 residues. CDR3 sequence: CASSSSGGRNHEQYF. The CDR3 DNA is TGTGCCAGCAGCTCTAGCGGGGGGAGAAACCACGAGCAGTACTTC.

DNA for the CDR3: TGTGCCAGCAGCTTAATTTCAGGGTGGAACACTGAAGCTTTCTTT. It encodes CASSLISGWNTEAFF. The chain joins TRBV7-9 to TRBJ1-1; possibly TRBD1 for D (5 bases). V lost 2 bases and J lost 1, with 11 bases in between. Germline-derived CDR1 and CDR2 are SEHNR and FQNEAQ (reference sequence). The CDR3 length is 15 residues.

By its share, this clone is large. A junction end diverges from the germline sequence, so it may reflect a read error. The chain is built from TRBV7-6 and TRBJ1-2, with 7 bases that match TRBD1. CDR3 length equals 11 residues. In germline, CDR1 is SGHVS, CDR2 FNYEAQ. The CDR3 sequence is CASSLGTDLTF. Here the CDR3 DNA reads TGTGCCAGCAGCTTGGGGACAGACTTAACTTTC.

This rearrangement joins TRBV7-8 to TRBJ2-4; 8 positions match TRBD1. V lost 1 base and J lost 2; bases outside the gene matches: 7. The V gene's germline CDR1 is SGHVS and CDR2 FQNEAQ. The length of the CDR3 is 17 residues. CDR3: CASSLEQGASSKNIQYF. DNA of the CDR3: TGTGCCAGCAGCTTAGAGCAGGGGGCTAGTTCCAAAAACATTCAGTACTTC.

V is TRBV11-2 and J is TRBJ2-1; TRBD2 aligns across 11 bases. The J segment lost 4 bases and the V segment lost 6 bases, leaving 8 bases of the junction unmatched. CDR1 is SGHAT and CDR2 is FQNNGV in the germline V gene. This CDR3 comprises 16 residues. The CDR3 spells CASSNLGTSGYNEQFF. The CDR3 bases are TGTGCCAGCAGTAACCTCGGGACTAGCGGTTACAATGAGCAGTTCTTC.

The chain carries TRBV9 and TRBJ2-1, with D tentatively TRBD1 (10 bases). The CDR3 extends over 21 amino acids. Trimming pared 2 bases from V and 5 bases from J, leaving 32 bases between. From germline, CDR1 is SGDLS and CDR2 YYNGEE. The CDR3 DNA sequence: TGTGCCAGCAGCGTCCGAAGACAGGGGGCGCTCGGCGGGGGGGCCAACAATGAGCAGTTCTTC. This translates into CASSVRRQGALGGGANNEQFF.

This rearrangement joins TRBV13 to TRBJ2-3; 8 bases agree with TRBD2. The germline V gene has CDR1 PRHDT and CDR2 FYEKMQ (reference sequence). The CDR3 is 11 residues long. V gave up 5 bases and J gave up 9 bases; unmatched junction bases: 1. Here the CDR3 reads CASSRGGTQYF. In DNA form, the CDR3 reads TGTGCCAGCAGCCGGGGGGGGACGCAGTATTTT.

This clone ranks as medium-sized. J is TRBJ2-7 and V is TRBV12-2; TRBD1 is taken as the D call from the table, unchecked against the DNA. TRBV12-2 is reported as a pseudogene. This CDR3 has 15 residues. This chain's CDR3 is CASRPHGQISYEQYF. For the CDR3, the DNA is TGTGCAAGTCGCCCCCACGGACAGATCTCCTACGAGCAGTACTTC.

The chain combines TRBV4-1 with TRBJ1-1; 8 nucleotides line up with TRBD1. CDR1 and CDR2 (germline): MGHRA, YSYEKL. CDR3 length: 17 residues. V dropped 1 base and J dropped 0; count of bases not matched to a gene: 7. The CDR3 is CASSQAPRGLVNTEAFF. For the CDR3, the DNA is TGCGCCAGCAGCCAAGCGCCCAGGGGGCTGGTGAACACTGAAGCTTTCTTT.

The chain is built from TRBV6-5 and TRBJ1-5; 8 positions agree with TRBD1. V was clipped by 10 bases and J by 4 bases; unmatched bases: 12. Looked up from germline, CDR1 is MNHEY and CDR2 is SVGAGI. The CDR3 consists of 15 residues. CDR3 residues: CATQGARGANQPQHF. The CDR3 DNA sequence: TGTGCCACCCAGGGGGCGCGGGGTGCAAATCAGCCCCAGCATTTT.

This clone was observed a few times. The chain carries TRBV2 and TRBJ2-7; tentatively, D is TRBD1 (6 bases). The germline V gene has CDR1 SNHLY and CDR2 FYNNEI. The CDR3 length is 16 residues. Trimming removed 6 bases at V and 1 base at J, with 19 bases between. For the CDR3, the DNA is TGTGCCAGCAGAAGAAGCCCGGGACAAATATCCTACGAGCAGTACTTC. Amino acids: CASRRSPGQISYEQYF.

The chain combines TRBV7-6 with TRBJ2-2; D possibly corresponds to TRBD1 (6 bases). This CDR3 has 16 amino acids. Germline V gene lookup returns CDR1 SGHVS and CDR2 FNYEAQ. The germline V and J ends were trimmed by 3 bases and 4 bases, with 15 bases remaining between them. The CDR3 sequence is CASSFSARGVTGELFF. The CDR3 coding sequence is TGTGCCAGCAGCTTTTCGGCCAGGGGCGTCACCGGGGAGCTGTTTTTT.

The gene calls are TRBV5-1 and TRBJ2-2; D is possibly TRBD2 (6 bases). The V gene's germline CDR1 is SGHRS and CDR2 YFSETQ. Trimming stripped 0 bases from V and 2 bases from J, with 20 bases between. The length of the CDR3 is 19 residues. CDR3 in amino acids: CASSLEGPEGTVNTGELFF. The CDR3 nucleotides are TGCGCCAGCAGCTTGGAGGGGCCGGAGGGGACGGTAAACACCGGGGAGCTGTTTTTT.

This clone was observed once. CDR3 nucleotide sequence: TGTGCCAGTTACGAGAGCTCCTACAATGAGCAGTTCTTC. This sequence encodes CASYESSYNEQFF. The rearrangement links TRBV7-9 to TRBJ2-1; D is uncertain. This CDR3 region has 13 residues. V shed 9 bases and J shed 0 bases, with 9 bases lying between them. Germline V lookup: CDR1 SEHNR, CDR2 FQNEAQ (reference sequence).

This chain connects TRBV4-2 to TRBJ2-1; perhaps TRBD1 as D (5 bases). The CDR3 is 17 amino acids. V shed 0 bases and J shed 2 bases, with 14 bases lying between them. CDR1 LGHNA and CDR2 YNFKEQ come from the germline V gene. The CDR3 loop is CASSQDKVTEAYNEQFF. Here the CDR3 DNA reads TGTGCCAGCAGCCAAGATAAGGTGACAGAAGCCTACAATGAGCAGTTCTTC.

The chain couples TRBV20-1 to TRBJ2-7; D gene unclear. CDR1 and CDR2 from the germline V gene are DFQATT and SNEGSKA (reference sequence). The CDR3 length is 11 residues. V was cut by 6 bases and J by 6 bases, with 12 bases left in between. CDR3 nucleotides: TGCAGTGCCGACGGTAATTTCGAGCAGTACTTC. This codes for CSADGNFEQYF.

V is TRBV7-6 and J is TRBJ2-7, with D perhaps TRBD1 (5 bases). Trimming stripped 2 bases from V and 6 bases from J, with 17 bases between. There are 15 residues in the CDR3. Germline loops: CDR1 SGHVS, CDR2 FNYEAQ. The CDR3 region is CASSLQPAGPIEQYF. Written as DNA, the CDR3 is TGTGCCAGCAGCTTACAACCTGCAGGGCCTATCGAGCAGTACTTC. Using reference TRBV7-6 and TRBJ2-7 for the parts outside the CDR3, the full variable domain is GAGVSQSPRYKVTKRGQDVALRCDPISGHVSLYWYRQALGQGPEFLTYFNYEAQQDKSGLPNDRFSAERPEGSISTLTIQRTEQRDSAMYRCASSLQPAGPIEQYFGPGTRLTVT.